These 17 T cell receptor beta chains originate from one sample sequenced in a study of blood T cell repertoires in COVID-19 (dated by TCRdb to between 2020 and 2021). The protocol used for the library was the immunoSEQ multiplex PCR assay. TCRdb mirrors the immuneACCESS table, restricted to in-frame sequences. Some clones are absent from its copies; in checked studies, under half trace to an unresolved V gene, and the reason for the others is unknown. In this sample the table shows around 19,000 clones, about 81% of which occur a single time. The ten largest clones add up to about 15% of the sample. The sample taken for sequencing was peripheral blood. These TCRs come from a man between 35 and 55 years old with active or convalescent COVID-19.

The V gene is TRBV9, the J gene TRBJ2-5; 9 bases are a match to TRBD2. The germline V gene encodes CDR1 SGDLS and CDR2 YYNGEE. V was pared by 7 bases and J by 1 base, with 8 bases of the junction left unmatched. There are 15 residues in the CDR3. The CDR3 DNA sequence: TGTGCCAGCTGCGAGGCGGGGGGGCTCCAAGAGACCCAGTACTTC. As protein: CASCEAGGLQETQYF.

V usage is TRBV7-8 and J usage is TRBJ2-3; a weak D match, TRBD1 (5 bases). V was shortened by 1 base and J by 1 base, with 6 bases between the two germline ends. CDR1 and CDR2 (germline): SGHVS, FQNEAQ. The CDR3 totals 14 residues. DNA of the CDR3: TGTGCCAGCAGCTTAGAACAGGGCACAGATACGCAGTATTTT. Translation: CASSLEQGTDTQYF.

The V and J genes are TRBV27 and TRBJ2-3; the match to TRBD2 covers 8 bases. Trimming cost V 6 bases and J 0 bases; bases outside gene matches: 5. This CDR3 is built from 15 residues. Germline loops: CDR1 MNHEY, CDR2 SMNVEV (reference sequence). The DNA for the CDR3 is TGTGCCAGCAGCATAACTAGCGGAAGCACAGATACGCAGTATTTT. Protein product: CASSITSGSTDTQYF.

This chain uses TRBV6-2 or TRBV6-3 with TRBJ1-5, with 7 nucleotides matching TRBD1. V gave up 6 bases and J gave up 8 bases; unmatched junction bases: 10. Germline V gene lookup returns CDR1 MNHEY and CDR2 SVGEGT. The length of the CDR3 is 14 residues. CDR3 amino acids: CASSPLRGLEPQHF. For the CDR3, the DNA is TGTGCCAGCAGCCCCCTTAGGGGGCTCGAGCCCCAGCATTTT.

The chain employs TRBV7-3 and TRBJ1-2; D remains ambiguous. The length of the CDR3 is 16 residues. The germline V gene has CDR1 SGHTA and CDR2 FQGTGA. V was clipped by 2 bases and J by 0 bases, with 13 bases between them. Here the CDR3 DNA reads TGTGCCAGCAGCTTAGAACCTCGCCAGGCTAACTATGGCTACACCTTC. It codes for CASSLEPRQANYGYTF.

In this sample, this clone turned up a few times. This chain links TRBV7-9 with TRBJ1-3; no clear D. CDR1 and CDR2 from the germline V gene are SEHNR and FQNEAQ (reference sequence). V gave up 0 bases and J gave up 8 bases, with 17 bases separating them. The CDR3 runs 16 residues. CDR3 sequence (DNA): TGTGCCAGCAGCTTAGCGATTTTATGGAAAGGAGACACCATATATTTT. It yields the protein CASSLAILWKGDTIYF.

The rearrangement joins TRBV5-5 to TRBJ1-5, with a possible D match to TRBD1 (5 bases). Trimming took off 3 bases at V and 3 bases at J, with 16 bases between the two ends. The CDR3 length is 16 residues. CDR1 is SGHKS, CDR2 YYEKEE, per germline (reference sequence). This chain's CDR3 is CASSSFLPGPNQPQHF. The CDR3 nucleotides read TGTGCCAGCAGCTCCTTCCTCCCAGGGCCCAATCAGCCCCAGCATTTT.

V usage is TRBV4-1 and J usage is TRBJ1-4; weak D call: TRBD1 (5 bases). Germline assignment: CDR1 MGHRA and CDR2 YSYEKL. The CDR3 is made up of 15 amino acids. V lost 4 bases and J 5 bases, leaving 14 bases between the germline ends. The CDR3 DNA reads TGCGCCAGCAGCCCCCTCGGGCGGGGCAATGAAAAACTGTTTTTT. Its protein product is CASSPLGRGNEKLFF.

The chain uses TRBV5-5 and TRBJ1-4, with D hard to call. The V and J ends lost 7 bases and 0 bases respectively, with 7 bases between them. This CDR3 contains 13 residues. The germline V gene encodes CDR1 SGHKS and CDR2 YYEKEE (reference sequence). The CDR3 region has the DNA TGTGCCAGCTCGGGAACAACTAATGAAAAACTGTTTTTT. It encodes CASSGTTNEKLFF.

In DNA form, the CDR3 reads TGTGCCAGCAGCCTACAGGGAAACTATGGCTACACCTTC. This gives the protein CASSLQGNYGYTF. J is TRBJ1-2 and V is TRBV6-5; D possibly corresponds to TRBD1 (6 bases). Trimming removed 6 bases from V and 2 bases from J, with 10 bases in between. Germline V lookup: CDR1 MNHEY, CDR2 SVGAGI. The CDR3 runs to 13 residues.

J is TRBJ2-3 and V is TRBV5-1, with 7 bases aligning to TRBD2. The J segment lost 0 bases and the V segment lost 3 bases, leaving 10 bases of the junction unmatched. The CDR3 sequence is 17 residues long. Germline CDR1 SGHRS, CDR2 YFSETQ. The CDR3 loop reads CASSWGRAGDSTDTQYF. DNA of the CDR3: TGCGCCAGCAGCTGGGGAAGGGCGGGGGACAGCACAGATACGCAGTATTTT.

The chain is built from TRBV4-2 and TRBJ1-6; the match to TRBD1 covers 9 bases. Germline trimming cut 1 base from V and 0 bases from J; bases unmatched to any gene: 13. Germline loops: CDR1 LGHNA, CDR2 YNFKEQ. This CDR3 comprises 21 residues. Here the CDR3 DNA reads TGTGCCAGCAGCCAAGGATGGGGAAGCGACAGGGGGAGCTCCTATAATTCACCCCTCCACTTT. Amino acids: CASSQGWGSDRGSSYNSPLHF.

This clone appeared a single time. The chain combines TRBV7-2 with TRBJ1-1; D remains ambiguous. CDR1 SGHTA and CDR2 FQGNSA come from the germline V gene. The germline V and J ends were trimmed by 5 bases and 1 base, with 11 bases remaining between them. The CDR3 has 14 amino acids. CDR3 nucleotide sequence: TGTGCCAGCAGCCCAGGTCCGCAGAACACTGAAGCTTTCTTT. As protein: CASSPGPQNTEAFF.

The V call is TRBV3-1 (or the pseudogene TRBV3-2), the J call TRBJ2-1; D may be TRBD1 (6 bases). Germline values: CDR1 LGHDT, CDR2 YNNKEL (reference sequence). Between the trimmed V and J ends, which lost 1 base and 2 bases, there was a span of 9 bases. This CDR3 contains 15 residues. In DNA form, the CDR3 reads TGTGCCAGCAGCCAAGTAGGGGGAGCCTACAATGAGCAGTTCTTC. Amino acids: CASSQVGGAYNEQFF.

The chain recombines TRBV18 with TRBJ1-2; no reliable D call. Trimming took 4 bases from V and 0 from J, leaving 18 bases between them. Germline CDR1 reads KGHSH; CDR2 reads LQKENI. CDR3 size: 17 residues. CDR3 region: CASSLGGILIPNYGYTF. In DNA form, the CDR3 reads TGTGCCAGCTCACTCGGAGGGATCTTGATTCCTAACTATGGCTACACCTTC.

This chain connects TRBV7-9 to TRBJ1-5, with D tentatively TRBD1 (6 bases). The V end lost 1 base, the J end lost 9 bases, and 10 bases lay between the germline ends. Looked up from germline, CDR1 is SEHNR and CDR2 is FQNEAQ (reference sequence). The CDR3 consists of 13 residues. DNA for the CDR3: TGTGCCAGCAGCTTAGGGGGGGGCCTGCCCCAGCATTTT. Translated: CASSLGGGLPQHF.

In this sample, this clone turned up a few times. The CDR3 DNA reads TGTGCCAGCAGCTTAGTTTCAGGGGGCCATGGCTACACCTTC. This translates into CASSLVSGGHGYTF. This sequence joins TRBV7-9 and TRBJ1-2, with 8 bases lining up with TRBD1. This CDR3 has 14 residues. V shed 1 base, J shed 6 bases, and the junction held 4 bases outside the gene matches. Germline CDR1 is SEHNR and CDR2 is FQNEAQ (reference sequence).